Shown below are 21 T cell receptor beta chains from a single sample sequenced in a study of metastatic and nonmetastatic thyroid tumors. No patient had received any treatment before thyroid surgery. TCRdb re-analyzed the PCR reads using MiXCR. The table records about 35,000 clones, more than 15% of them present only once. The sequencing input was blood. These receptors all come from a female donor with papillary thyroid cancer or a benign thyroid nodule (not recorded which). Some clones in this sample may be carry-over from other donors' samples.

This clone was counted between two and nine times. An end of the junction differs from the germline gene, which may be a read error. The V and J genes are TRBV28 and TRBJ1-5; D is unclear. The CDR3 totals 14 residues. Germline V gives CDR1 MDHEN, CDR2 SYDVKM. CDR3 loop: CASSPPPRRQPQRF. The DNA for the CDR3 is TGTGCCAGCAGTCCACCCCCCCGACGTCAGCCCCAGCGTTTT. Together with reference TRBV28 and TRBJ1-5, the CDR3 gives the full variable domain: DVKVTQSSRYLVKRTGEKVFLECVQDMDHENMFWYRQDPGLGLRLIYFSYDVKMKEKGDIPEGYSVSREKKERFSLILESASTNQTSMYLCASSPPPRRQPQRFGDGTRLSIL.

The J gene is TRBJ2-7, the V gene TRBV6-9; D ambiguous. Germline-derived CDR1 and CDR2 are MNHGY and SVAAGI. The CDR3 extends over 16 amino acids. The V end was cut by 6 bases, the J end by 2 bases, with 20 bases between. The CDR3 here is CASRSPARRRTYEQYF. The CDR3 coding sequence is TGTGCCAGCAGATCCCCAGCGAGGCGGCGTACCTACGAGCAGTACTTC.

This clone was found a few times. A read error may explain this, as a much larger clone is one base away. The chain has TRBV4-3 and TRBJ1-5, with D perhaps TRBD1 (6 bases). CDR1 LGHNA and CDR2 YSLEER come from the germline V gene. CDR3 length equals 13 residues. The V gene lost 7 bases and the J gene lost 3 bases, with 10 bases spanning the gap. The CDR3 protein is CASIQGHNQPQHF. DNA of the CDR3: TGCGCCAGCATCCAGGGGCACAATCAGCCCCAGCATTTT.

In its sample, this clone was seen many times. The V gene is TRBV6-5, the J gene TRBJ2-2, with D possibly called TRBD1 or TRBD2 (5 bases each). Germline V gives CDR1 MNHEY, CDR2 SVGAGI. The V end lost 5 bases, the J end lost 11 bases, and 27 bases lay between the germline ends. The CDR3 runs to 17 residues. CDR3 in amino acids: CASSLAGTDNDLLELFF. As DNA, the CDR3 is TGTGCCAGCAGTCTGGCCGGGACGGATAACGACCTACTAGAGCTGTTTTTT.

A remark on this clone: This likely comes from a read error, as the CDR3 has no conserved phenylalanine or tryptophan at its end. The CDR3 DNA reads TGCAGTGCTCCGCGACAGGGGTCTTCCTGGGCGATGAACACTGAAGCTTTCCTT. This sequence encodes CSAPRQGSSWAMNTEAFL. The rearrangement joins TRBV20-1 to TRBJ1-1; TRBD1 agrees at 8 bases. Trimming took 5 bases from V and 0 from J; bases not matched to a gene: 17. Germline CDR1 is DFQATT and CDR2 is SNEGSKA (reference sequence). This CDR3 comprises 18 residues.

About this clone itself: With a much larger clone just one base away, this may be a read error. Other DNA sequences in this specimen translate into the identical CDR3. The V and J genes are TRBV7-9 and TRBJ2-5; D is undetermined. This CDR3 region has 14 residues. In germline, CDR1 is SEHNR, CDR2 FQNEAQ (reference sequence). Trimming took off 5 bases at V and 3 bases at J, with 13 bases between the two ends. CDR3 sequence: CASSLLGTKETQYF. The DNA for the CDR3 is TGTGCCAGCAGCCTCCTGGGCACTAAAGAGACCCAGTACTTC.

This clone was detected ten times or more. The chain carries TRBV5-4 and TRBJ2-7; 9 nucleotides align to TRBD1. CDR3 length: 14 residues. Germline V gives CDR1 SGHNT, CDR2 YYREEE (reference sequence). V shed 0 bases, J shed 10 bases, and the junction held 8 bases outside the gene matches. The CDR3 DNA reads as TGTGCCAGCAGCTTGGCTGGGACAGGGAGAGACCAGTACTTC. Encoded protein: CASSLAGTGRDQYF.

Only a few counts were recorded for this clone. This clone may be a read error of a much larger clone one base away. V usage is TRBV29-1 and J usage is TRBJ2-1; a weak D match, TRBD1 (6 bases). This CDR3 contains 14 residues. The V gene's germline CDR1 is SQVTM and CDR2 ANQGSEA. CDR3: CSVSVETGGSEQLF. The DNA of the CDR3 is TGCAGCGTCTCCGTGGAGACAGGAGGTTCTGAGCAGTTATTC.

The chain is built from TRBV7-3 and TRBJ2-2; D call uncertain. The germline CDR1 and CDR2 sequences are SGHTA and FQGTGA. The CDR3 covers 14 residues. V was clipped by 4 bases and J by 2 bases, with 8 bases between them. The CDR3, as DNA: TGTGCCAGCAGCTACTCTTTTAACACCGGGGAGCTGTTTTTT. Protein sequence: CASSYSFNTGELFF.

This clone was detected only a few times. The V gene is TRBV5-1, the J gene TRBJ2-3; maybe TRBD1 (6 bases). V dropped 4 bases and J dropped 2 bases, with 17 bases sitting between them. Germline values: CDR1 SGHRS, CDR2 YFSETQ. The CDR3 totals 16 residues. DNA for the CDR3: TGCGCCAGCAGCGTTACCGAGGACAGCTTCACAGATACGCAGTATTTT. Amino acid sequence: CASSVTEDSFTDTQYF. Full variable domain (remainder filled in from reference TRBV5-1 and TRBJ2-3): KAGVTQTPRYLIKTRGQQVTLSCSPISGHRSVSWYQQTPGQGLQFLFEYFSETQRNKGNFPGRFSGRQFSNSRSEMNVSTLELGDSALYLCASSVTEDSFTDTQYFGPGTRLTVL.

This clone was counted many times. J is TRBJ2-1 and V is TRBV11-2, with D perhaps TRBD1 (6 bases). CDR1 and CDR2 from the germline V gene are SGHAT and FQNNGV. V dropped 4 bases and J dropped 4 bases, with 11 bases sitting between them. The CDR3 has 14 residues. Here the CDR3 reads CASSSPTGYNEQFF. CDR3 in DNA: TGTGCCAGCAGCTCACCTACAGGGTACAATGAGCAGTTCTTC.

This clone was seen at least ten times. The chain has TRBV7-2 and TRBJ2-2; D is ambiguous. The CDR3 totals 14 residues. In germline, CDR1 is SGHTA, CDR2 FQGNSA. Between the trimmed V and J ends, which lost 5 bases and 1 base, there was a span of 8 bases. CDR3 residues: CASSSYWNTGELFF. The DNA of the CDR3 is TGTGCCAGCAGCAGCTATTGGAACACCGGGGAGCTGTTTTTT.

This clone was counted at least ten times. The CDR3 loop is CASSVGLAHTGELFF. In DNA, the CDR3 is TGTGCCAGCAGTGTCGGACTAGCTCACACCGGGGAGCTGTTTTTT. V gene TRBV6-4 combines with J gene TRBJ2-2; 8 bases are a match to TRBD2. The CDR3 contains 15 residues. Trimming removed 4 bases from V and 3 bases from J; junction bases left unmatched: 4. CDR1 is MRHNA and CDR2 is SNTAGT in the germline V gene.

The chain recombines TRBV15 with TRBJ2-7; 11 bases agree with TRBD2. Trimming cost V 6 bases and J 7 bases; bases outside gene matches: 8. Germline V gene sequence: CDR1 LNHNV, CDR2 YYDKDF (reference sequence). The CDR3 runs 14 residues. This CDR3 reads CATRRSTSGTEQYF. The CDR3 nucleotides read TGTGCCACCAGAAGATCGACTAGCGGGACGGAGCAGTACTTC.

This clone was observed a few times. The V and J genes are TRBV28 and TRBJ2-7; 10 nucleotides agree with TRBD2. CDR1 and CDR2 (germline): MDHEN, SYDVKM. This CDR3 has 15 amino acids. The V segment lost 5 bases and the J segment 0 bases; nucleotides outside the gene matches: 4. For the CDR3, the DNA is TGTGCCAGCAGTCCCCGGACTAGCGGCTCCTACGAGCAGTACTTC. This translates into CASSPRTSGSYEQYF. Looking up the rest from reference TRBV28 and TRBJ2-7 gives the full variable domain: DVKVTQSSRYLVKRTGEKVFLECVQDMDHENMFWYRQDPGLGLRLIYFSYDVKMKEKGDIPEGYSVSREKKERFSLILESASTNQTSMYLCASSPRTSGSYEQYFGPGTRLTVT.

There are a few counts of this clone. The chain is built from TRBV6-1 and TRBJ2-7; D perhaps matches TRBD1 (6 bases). The CDR3 loop spans 14 amino acids. Germline V gene lookup returns CDR1 MNHNS and CDR2 SASEGT. V gave up 6 bases and J gave up 2 bases, with 14 bases separating them. CDR3 DNA sequence: TGTGCCAGCAGCCCCGGGACAAAGACCTACGAGCAGTACTTC. Protein sequence: CASSPGTKTYEQYF.

This clone was seen ten or more times. The rearrangement joins TRBV20-1 to TRBJ2-7; D is uncertain. CDR1 and CDR2 from the germline V gene are DFQATT and SNEGSKA (reference sequence). The CDR3 sequence is 13 residues long. V was shortened by 6 bases and J by 2 bases, with 14 bases between the two germline ends. For the CDR3, the DNA is TGCAGTGCCCGAGCCCCGTTAACCTACGAGCAGTACTTC. Protein sequence: CSARAPLTYEQYF.

This clone has only a few counts. This chain uses TRBV29-1 with TRBJ2-4, with 7 positions matching TRBD2. The V and J ends lost 7 bases and 0 bases, in that order; junction bases with no gene match: 6. The CDR3 consists of 14 residues. Germline V gene lookup returns CDR1 SQVTM and CDR2 ANQGSEA. The chain's CDR3 is CSGTRGVAKNIQYF. DNA for the CDR3: TGCAGCGGGACCCGGGGGGTAGCCAAAAACATTCAGTACTTC.

This clone was recorded many times. This clone may be a read error of a much larger clone one base away. The rearrangement links TRBV27 to TRBJ1-1; D is ambiguous. Trimming stripped 3 bases from V and 4 bases from J, with 6 bases between. CDR3 length: 12 amino acids. CDR1 and CDR2 (germline): MNHEY, SMNVEV (reference sequence). The CDR3 region is CASSFLVTEAFF. The CDR3 DNA reads as TGTGCCAGCAGTTTCCTGGTCACTGAAGCTTTCTTT.

Of note for this clone: The junction and the germline gene differ at one end; a read error may be behind it. The chain couples TRBV6-2 or TRBV6-3 to TRBJ2-3, with 9 bases that match TRBD2. Germline V gene sequence: CDR1 MNHEY, CDR2 SVGEGT. The length of the CDR3 is 16 residues. The CDR3 sequence: CASIPVAGVGTDTQYF. CDR3 in DNA: TGTGCCAGCATCCCTGTAGCGGGAGTTGGCACGGATACGCAGTATTTT.

This clone was detected many times. The V call is TRBV5-5, the J call TRBJ2-3; no firm D call. Germline values: CDR1 SGHKS, CDR2 YYEKEE (reference sequence). This CDR3 region has 12 residues. Trimming shortened V by 0 bases and J by 4 bases, and 3 bases separated the two germline ends. The DNA for the CDR3 is TGTGCCAGCAGCTTGGAGGCAGATACGCAGTATTTT. It specifies CASSLEADTQYF. Full variable domain (missing parts from reference TRBV5-5 and TRBJ2-3): DAGVTQSPTHLIKTRGQQVTLRCSPISGHKSVSWYQQVLGQGPQFIFQYYEKEERGRGNFPDRFSARQFPNYSSELNVNALLLGDSALYLCASSLEADTQYFGPGTRLTVL.